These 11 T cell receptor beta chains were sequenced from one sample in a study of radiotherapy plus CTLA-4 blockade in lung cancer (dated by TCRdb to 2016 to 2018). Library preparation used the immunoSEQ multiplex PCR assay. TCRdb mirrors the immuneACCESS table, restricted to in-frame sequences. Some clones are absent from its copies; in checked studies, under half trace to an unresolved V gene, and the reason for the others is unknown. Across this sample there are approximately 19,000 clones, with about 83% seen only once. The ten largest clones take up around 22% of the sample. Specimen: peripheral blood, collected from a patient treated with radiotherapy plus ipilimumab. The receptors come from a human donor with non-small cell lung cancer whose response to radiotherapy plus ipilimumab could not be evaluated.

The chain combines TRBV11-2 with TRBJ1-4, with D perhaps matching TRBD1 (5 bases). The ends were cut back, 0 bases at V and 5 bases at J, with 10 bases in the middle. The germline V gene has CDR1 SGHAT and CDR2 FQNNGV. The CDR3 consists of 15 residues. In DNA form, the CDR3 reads TGTGCCAGCAGCTTAGACAGGGTCCGAAATGAAAAACTGTTTTTT. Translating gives CASSLDRVRNEKLFF.

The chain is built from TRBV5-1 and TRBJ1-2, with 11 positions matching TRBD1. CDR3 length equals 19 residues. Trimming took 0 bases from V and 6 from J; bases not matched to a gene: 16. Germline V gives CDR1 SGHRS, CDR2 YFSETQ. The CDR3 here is CASSLDFSSGQGVKHGYTF. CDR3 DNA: TGCGCCAGCAGCTTGGATTTCTCATCGGGACAGGGGGTTAAGCATGGCTACACCTTC.

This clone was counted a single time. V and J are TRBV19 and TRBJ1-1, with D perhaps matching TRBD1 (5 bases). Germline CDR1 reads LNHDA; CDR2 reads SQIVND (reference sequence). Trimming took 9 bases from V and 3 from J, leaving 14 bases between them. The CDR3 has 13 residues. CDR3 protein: CASRRRGYTEAFF. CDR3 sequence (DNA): TGTGCCAGCAGACGACGGGGGTACACTGAAGCTTTCTTT.

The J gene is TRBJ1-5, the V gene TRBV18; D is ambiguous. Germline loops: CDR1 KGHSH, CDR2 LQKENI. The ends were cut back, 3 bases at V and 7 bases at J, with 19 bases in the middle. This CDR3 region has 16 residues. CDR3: CASSPPGPGIIQPQHF. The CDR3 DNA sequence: TGTGCCAGCTCACCTCCCGGACCGGGAATCATCCAGCCCCAGCATTTT.

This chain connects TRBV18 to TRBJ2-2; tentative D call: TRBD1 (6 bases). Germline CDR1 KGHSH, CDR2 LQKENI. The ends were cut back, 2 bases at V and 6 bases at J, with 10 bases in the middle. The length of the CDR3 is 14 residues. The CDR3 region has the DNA TGTGCCAGCTCACCAAGCAGGGGTCCCGGGGAGCTGTTTTTT. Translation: CASSPSRGPGELFF.

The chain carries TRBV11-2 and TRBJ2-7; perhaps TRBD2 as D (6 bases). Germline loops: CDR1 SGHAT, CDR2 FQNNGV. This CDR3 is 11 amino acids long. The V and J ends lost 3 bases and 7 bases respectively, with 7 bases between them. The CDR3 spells CASSFGGEQYF. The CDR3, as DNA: TGTGCCAGCAGCTTTGGGGGGGAGCAGTACTTC.

CDR3 sequence: CASRGIASYNEQFF. The CDR3 DNA is TGTGCCAGTAGAGGCATAGCGTCCTACAATGAGCAGTTCTTC. V usage is TRBV19 and J usage is TRBJ2-1; tentatively, D is TRBD2 (5 bases). V lost 6 bases, J lost 1 base, and 10 bases lay in between. The CDR3 contains 14 residues. CDR1 is LNHDA and CDR2 is SQIVND in the germline V gene (reference sequence).

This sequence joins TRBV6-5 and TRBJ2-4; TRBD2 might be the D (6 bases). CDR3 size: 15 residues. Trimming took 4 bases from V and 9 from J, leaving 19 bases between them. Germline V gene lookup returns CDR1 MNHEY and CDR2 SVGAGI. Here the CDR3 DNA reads TGTGCCAGCAGTTCCACCGGGGGTGGGGGAGTCATTCAGTACTTC. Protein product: CASSSTGGGGVIQYF.

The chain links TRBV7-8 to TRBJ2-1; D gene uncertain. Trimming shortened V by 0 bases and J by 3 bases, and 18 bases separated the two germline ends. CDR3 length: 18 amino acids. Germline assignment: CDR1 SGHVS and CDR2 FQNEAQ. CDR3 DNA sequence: TGTGCCAGCAGCTTAGCCCGCGTATGGGCCCTTTTCTACAATGAGCAGTTCTTC. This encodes CASSLARVWALFYNEQFF.

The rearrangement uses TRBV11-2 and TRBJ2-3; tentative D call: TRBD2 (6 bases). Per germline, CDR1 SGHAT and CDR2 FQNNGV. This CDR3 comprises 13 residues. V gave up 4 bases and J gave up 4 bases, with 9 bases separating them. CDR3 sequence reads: CASSSEGPDTQYF. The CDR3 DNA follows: TGTGCCAGCAGCTCGGAGGGCCCAGATACGCAGTATTTT.

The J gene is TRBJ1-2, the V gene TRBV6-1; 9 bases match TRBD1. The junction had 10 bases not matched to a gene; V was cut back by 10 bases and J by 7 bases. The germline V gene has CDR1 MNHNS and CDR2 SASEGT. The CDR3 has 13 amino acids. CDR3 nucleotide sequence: TGTGCCACTACAGGGGGCAAATCGCGTGGCTACACCTTC. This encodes CATTGGKSRGYTF.